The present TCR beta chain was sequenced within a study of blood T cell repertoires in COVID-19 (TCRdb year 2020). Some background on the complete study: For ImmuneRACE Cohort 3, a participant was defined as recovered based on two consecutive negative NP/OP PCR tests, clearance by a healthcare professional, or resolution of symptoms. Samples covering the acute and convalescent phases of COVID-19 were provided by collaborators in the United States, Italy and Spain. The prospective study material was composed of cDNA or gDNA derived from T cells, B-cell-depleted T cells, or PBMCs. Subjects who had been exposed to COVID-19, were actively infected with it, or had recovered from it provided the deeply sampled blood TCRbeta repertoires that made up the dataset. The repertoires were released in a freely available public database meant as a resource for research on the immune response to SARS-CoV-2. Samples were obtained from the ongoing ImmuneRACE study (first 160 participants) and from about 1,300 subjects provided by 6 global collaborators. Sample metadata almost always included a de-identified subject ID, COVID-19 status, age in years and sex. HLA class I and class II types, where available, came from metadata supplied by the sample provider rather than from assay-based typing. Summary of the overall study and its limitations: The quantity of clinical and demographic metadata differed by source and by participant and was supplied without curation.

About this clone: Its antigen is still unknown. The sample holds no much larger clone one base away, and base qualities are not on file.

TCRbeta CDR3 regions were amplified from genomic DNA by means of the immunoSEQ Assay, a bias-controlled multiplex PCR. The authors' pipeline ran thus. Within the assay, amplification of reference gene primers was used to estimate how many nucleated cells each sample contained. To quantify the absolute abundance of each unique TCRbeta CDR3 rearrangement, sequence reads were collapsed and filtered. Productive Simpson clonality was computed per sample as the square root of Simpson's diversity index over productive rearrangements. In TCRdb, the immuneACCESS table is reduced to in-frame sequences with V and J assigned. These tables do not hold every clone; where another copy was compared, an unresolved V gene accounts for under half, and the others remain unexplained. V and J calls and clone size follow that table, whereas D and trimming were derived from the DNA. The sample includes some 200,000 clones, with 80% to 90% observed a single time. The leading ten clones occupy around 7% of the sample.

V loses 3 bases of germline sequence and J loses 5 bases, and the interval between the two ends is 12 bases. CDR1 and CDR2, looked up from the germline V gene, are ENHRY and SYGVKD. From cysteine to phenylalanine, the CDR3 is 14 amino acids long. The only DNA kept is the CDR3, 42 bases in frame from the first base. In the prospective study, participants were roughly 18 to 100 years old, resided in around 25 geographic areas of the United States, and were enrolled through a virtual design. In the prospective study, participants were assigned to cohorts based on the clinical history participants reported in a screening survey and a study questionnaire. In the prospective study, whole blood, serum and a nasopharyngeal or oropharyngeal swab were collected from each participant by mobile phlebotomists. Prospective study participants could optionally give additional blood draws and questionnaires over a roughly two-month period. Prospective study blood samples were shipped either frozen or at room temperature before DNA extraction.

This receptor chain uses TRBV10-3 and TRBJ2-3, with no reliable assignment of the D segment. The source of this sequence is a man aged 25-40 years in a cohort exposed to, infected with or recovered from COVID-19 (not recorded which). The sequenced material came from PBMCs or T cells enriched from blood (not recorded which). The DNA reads TGTGCCATCAGTGAAAGGCTAGACCGAGATACGCAGTATTTT. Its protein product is CAISERLDRDTQYF.